These T cell receptor beta chains were read from a single sample in a study of cytomegalovirus exposure and HLA in healthy donors. Measured with immunoSEQ multiplex PCR; TCRdb has only the in-frame clones, and not every one. Of about 210,000 clones listed, around 83% were seen once; the top ten hold over 1.5%. What was sequenced was PBMCs. These receptors originate from a man aged 35-49 years in good health and CMV-seropositive. Each CDR3 is given with its conserved first and last residue. Fields, in order: clone size, V gene, CDR3 protein. Where a row states a size, it is once, few, many or the class of an expanded clone; other rows omit it.

-,TRBV7-9,CASSLDSGYEQYF
once,TRBV29-1,CSVGGGPATDTQYF
-,TRBV19,CASSLRNTEAFF
few,TRBV6-6,CASREDGTGEGTEAFF
-,TRBV5-1,CASSRAGLDDQFF
-,TRBV6-1,CASSNDRGRDQYF
-,TRBV7-9,CASSFMGVTGELFF
-,TRBV5-6,CASNPPGQGTNEQFF
-,TRBV6-5,CASSYSGDRIYEQYF
-,TRBV28,CASSSSSGGRYEQYF
-,TRBV11-3,CASSLGGPRGAEAFF
-,TRBV5-1,CASSNSGGYEQYF
-,TRBV11-2,CASRRLQQPLNYGYTF
-,TRBV5-1,CASSLDGYSGANGLTF
-,TRBV5-1,CASDRGSGSLNEQFF
-,TRBV28,CASSLVGGVYEQYF
-,TRBV19,CASSMGPGEGMGAQYF
-,TRBV6-5,CASSFGRTLYEQYF
-,TRBV5-1,CASRYNSYNEQFF
few,TRBV11-2,CASTLGQGREQYF
-,TRBV10-2,CAALLSSYNEQFF
-,TRBV18,CASSFGQGGNQPQHF
-,TRBV5-1,CASSSASYNEQFF
-,TRBV28,CASSLLLPGPQHF
once,TRBV9,CASSYGQNSYNEQFF
-,TRBV11-2,CASSSGQGGNQPQHF
-,TRBV5-1,CASSYYGTSGAYNEQFF
-,TRBV12-5,CASGYGGARISEQFF